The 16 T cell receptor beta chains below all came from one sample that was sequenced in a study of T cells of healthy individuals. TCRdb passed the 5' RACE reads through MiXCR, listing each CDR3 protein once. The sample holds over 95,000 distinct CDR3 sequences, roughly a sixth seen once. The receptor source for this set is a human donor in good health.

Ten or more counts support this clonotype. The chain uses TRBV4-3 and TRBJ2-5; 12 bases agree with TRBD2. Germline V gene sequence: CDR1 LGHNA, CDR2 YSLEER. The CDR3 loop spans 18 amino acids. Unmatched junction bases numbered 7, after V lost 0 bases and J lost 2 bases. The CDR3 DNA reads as TGCGCCAGCAGCCAAGATTTAACTAGCGGGGGGCGTCAAGAGACCCAGTACTTC. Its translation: CASSQDLTSGGRQETQYF.

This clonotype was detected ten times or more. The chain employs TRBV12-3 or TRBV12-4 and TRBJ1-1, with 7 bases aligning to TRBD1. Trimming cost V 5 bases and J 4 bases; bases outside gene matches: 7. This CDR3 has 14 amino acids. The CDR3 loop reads CASSPGQVGTEAFF. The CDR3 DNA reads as TGTGCCAGCAGTCCCGGACAGGTGGGCACTGAAGCTTTCTTT.

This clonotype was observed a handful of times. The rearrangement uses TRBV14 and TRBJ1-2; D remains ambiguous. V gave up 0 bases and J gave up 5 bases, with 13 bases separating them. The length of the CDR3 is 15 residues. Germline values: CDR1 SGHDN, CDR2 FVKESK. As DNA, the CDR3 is TGTGCCAGCAGCCAAGATATTGGCGAGTTGTATGGCTACACCTTC. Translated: CASSQDIGELYGYTF.

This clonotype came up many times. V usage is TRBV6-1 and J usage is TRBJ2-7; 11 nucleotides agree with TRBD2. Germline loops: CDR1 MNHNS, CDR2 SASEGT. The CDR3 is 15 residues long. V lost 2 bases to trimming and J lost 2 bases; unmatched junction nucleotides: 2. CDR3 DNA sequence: TGTGCCAGCAGTGAATCTAGCGGGGGGCCCTACGAGCAGTACTTC. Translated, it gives CASSESSGGPYEQYF.

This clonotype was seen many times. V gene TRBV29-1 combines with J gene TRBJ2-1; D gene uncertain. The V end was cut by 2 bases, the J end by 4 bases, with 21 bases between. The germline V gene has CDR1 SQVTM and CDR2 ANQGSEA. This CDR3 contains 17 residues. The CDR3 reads CSVEPLTRVTDYNEQFF. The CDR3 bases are TGCAGCGTTGAACCTCTGACCAGAGTAACAGATTACAATGAGCAGTTCTTC.

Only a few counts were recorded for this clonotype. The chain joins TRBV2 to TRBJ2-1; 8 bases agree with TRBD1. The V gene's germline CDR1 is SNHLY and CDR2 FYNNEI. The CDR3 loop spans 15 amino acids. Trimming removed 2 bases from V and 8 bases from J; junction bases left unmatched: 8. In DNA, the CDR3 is TGTGCCAGCAGTGAATTCGACAGGGGAGAGGATGAGCAGTTCTTC. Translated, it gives CASSEFDRGEDEQFF.

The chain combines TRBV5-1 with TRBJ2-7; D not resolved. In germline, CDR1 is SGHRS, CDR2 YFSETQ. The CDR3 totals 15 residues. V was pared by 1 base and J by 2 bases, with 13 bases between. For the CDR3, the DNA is TGCGCCAGCAGCTTGTTGGGCCCCGGAACCTACGAGCAGTACTTC. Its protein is CASSLLGPGTYEQYF.

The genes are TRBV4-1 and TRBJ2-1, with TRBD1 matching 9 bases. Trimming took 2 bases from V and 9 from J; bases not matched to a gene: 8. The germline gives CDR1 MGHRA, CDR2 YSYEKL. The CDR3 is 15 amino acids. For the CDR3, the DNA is TGCGCCAGCAGCCAACCGGGACAGGGCCGGTCTGAGCAGTTCTTC. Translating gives CASSQPGQGRSEQFF.

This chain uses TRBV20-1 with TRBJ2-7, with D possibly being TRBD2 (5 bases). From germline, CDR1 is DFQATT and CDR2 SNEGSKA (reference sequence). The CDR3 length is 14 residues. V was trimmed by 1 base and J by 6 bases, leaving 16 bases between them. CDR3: CSARALGVGSEQYF. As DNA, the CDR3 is TGCAGTGCTAGAGCCCTCGGGGTGGGCAGCGAGCAGTACTTC.

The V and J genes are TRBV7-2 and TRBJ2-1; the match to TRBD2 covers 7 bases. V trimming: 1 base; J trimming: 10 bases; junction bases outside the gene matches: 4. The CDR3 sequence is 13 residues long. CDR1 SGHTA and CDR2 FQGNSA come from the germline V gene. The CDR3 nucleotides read TGTGCCAGCAGCTTAGTGAGGACTAGGGAGCAGTTCTTC. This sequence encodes CASSLVRTREQFF.

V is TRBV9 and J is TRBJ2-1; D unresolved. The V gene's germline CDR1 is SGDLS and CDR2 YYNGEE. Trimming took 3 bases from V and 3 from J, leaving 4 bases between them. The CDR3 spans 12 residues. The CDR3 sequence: CASSEGYNEQFF. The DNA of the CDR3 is TGTGCCAGCAGCGAGGGCTACAATGAGCAGTTCTTC.

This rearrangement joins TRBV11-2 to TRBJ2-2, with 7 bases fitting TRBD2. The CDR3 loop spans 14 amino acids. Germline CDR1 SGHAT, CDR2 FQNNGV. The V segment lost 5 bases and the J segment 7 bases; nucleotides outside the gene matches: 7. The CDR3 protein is CASSLQRGGGELFF. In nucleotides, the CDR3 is TGTGCCAGCAGCCTTCAGCGGGGAGGCGGGGAGCTGTTTTTT.

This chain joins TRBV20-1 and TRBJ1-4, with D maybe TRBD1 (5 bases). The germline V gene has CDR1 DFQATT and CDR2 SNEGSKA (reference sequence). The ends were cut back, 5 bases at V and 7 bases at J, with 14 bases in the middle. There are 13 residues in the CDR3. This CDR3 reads CSAAEGMVEKLFF. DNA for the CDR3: TGCAGTGCTGCCGAGGGGATGGTTGAAAAACTGTTTTTT.

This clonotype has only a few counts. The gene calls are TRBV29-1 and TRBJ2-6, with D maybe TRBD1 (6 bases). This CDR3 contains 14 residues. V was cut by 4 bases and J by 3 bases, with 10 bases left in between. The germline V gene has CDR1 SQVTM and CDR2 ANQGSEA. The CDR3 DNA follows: TGCAGCGTTGCCGCAGGGGTTGGGGCCAACGTCCTGACTTTC. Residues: CSVAAGVGANVLTF. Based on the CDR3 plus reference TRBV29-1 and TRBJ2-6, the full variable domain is SAVISQKPSRDICQRGTSLTIQCQVDSQVTMMFWYRQQPGQSLTLIATANQGSEATYESGFVIDKFPISRPNLTFSTLTVSNMSPEDSSIYLCSVAAGVGANVLTFGAGSRLTVL.

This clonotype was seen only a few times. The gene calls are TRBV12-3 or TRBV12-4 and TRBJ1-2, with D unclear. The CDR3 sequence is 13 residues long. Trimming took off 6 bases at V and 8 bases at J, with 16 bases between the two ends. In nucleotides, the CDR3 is TGTGCCAGCAGACCTTCTCTCGGCGGCGGCTACACCTTC. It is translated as CASRPSLGGGYTF.

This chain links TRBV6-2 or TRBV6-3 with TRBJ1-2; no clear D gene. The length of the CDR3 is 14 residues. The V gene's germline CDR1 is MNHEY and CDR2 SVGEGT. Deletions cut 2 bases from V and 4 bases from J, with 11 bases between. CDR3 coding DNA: TGTGCCAGCAGTTACGCCGCAAAATTCTATGGCTACACCTTC. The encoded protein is CASSYAAKFYGYTF.